A single sample gave rise to the 22 T cell receptor beta chains below, sequenced in a study of PD-L1 blockade in urothelial cancer. Data came from immunoSEQ multiplex PCR; TCRdb stores just in-frame clones and leaves some out. The sample holds more than 75,000 clones, roughly 84% seen once. Time point meaning: pretreatment peripheral blood. Sample: PBMCs, taken around atezolizumab (anti-PD-L1) treatment. The receptors originated from a man in his 60s with urothelial cancer.

CDR3 protein: CASTRAGETDTQYF. The DNA for the CDR3 is TGTGCCAGCACCAGAGCGGGAGAGACAGATACGCAGTATTTT. The V call is TRBV28, the J call TRBJ2-3; 8 bases align to TRBD2. The CDR3 is 14 amino acids. The trim removed 7 bases at V and 3 bases at J, leaving 6 bases unmatched. Germline CDR1 and CDR2: MDHEN and SYDVKM.

This chain links TRBV19 with TRBJ2-7; 12 nucleotides align to TRBD1. Trimming at V came to 8 bases and at J to 5 bases, leaving 4 bases not matched to a gene. The CDR3 length is 13 residues. CDR1 and CDR2 (germline): LNHDA, SQIVND (reference sequence). Here the CDR3 DNA reads TGTGCCAGTTGGGACAGGGGGCTCGACGAGCAGTACTTC. This translates into CASWDRGLDEQYF.

CDR3 sequence reads: CASSPLTGANGYTF. The CDR3 DNA reads TGTGCCAGCAGCCCTCTCACAGGGGCCAATGGCTACACCTTC. The chain recombines TRBV7-6 with TRBJ1-2; 7 nucleotides align to TRBD1. J was trimmed by 6 bases and V by 5 bases; bases with no gene match: 9. Germline CDR1 and CDR2: SGHVS and FNYEAQ. CDR3 size: 14 residues.

Ten or more counts support this clone. The rearrangement joins TRBV6-6 to TRBJ1-2; 9 positions agree with TRBD1. V was pared by 6 bases and J by 12 bases, with 8 bases of the junction left unmatched. Germline CDR1 reads MNHNY; CDR2 reads SVGAGI (reference sequence). CDR3 length equals 12 residues. CDR3: CASRTGGVTDTF. As DNA, the CDR3 is TGTGCCAGCAGAACAGGGGGCGTCACAGACACCTTC.

The rearrangement links TRBV19 to TRBJ1-2, with a tentative D call TRBD1 (5 bases). V gave up 2 bases and J gave up 8 bases, with 9 bases separating them. Per the germline V gene, CDR1 is LNHDA and CDR2 is SQIVND (reference sequence). The CDR3 loop spans 12 amino acids. CDR3 sequence reads: CASSIQGGGYTF. CDR3 nucleotides: TGTGCCAGTAGTATACAGGGCGGCGGCTACACCTTC.

CDR3 DNA sequence: TGCGCCAGCAGAAGGCAGACAACTTACAATGAGCAGTTCTTC. This codes for CASRRQTTYNEQFF. The chain links TRBV4-3 to TRBJ2-1; D ambiguous. Deletions cut 6 bases from V and 4 bases from J, with 13 bases between. Germline V gene sequence: CDR1 LGHNA, CDR2 YSLEER. The CDR3 is 14 amino acids.

This clone was counted a few times. The V gene is TRBV6-6, the J gene TRBJ2-1, with D unclear. Trimming pared 1 base from V and 8 bases from J, leaving 6 bases between. This CDR3 is built from 12 residues. The germline CDR1 and CDR2 sequences are MNHNY and SVGAGI (reference sequence). CDR3 sequence: CASSYFADEQFF. CDR3 coding DNA: TGTGCCAGCAGTTACTTCGCGGATGAGCAGTTCTTC.

This chain joins TRBV15 and TRBJ1-1, with D possibly matching TRBD1 (5 bases). Germline lookup yields CDR1 LNHNV and CDR2 YYDKDF (reference sequence). The CDR3 is made up of 14 amino acids. V was pared by 5 bases and J by 4 bases, with 14 bases between. CDR3 sequence: CATSEVGGGTEAFF. The CDR3 nucleotides read TGTGCCACCAGCGAGGTTGGGGGGGGCACTGAAGCTTTCTTT. Together with reference TRBV15 and TRBJ1-1, the CDR3 gives the full variable domain: DAMVIQNPRYQVTQFGKPVTLSCSQTLNHNVMYWYQQKSSQAPKLLFHYYDKDFNNEADTPDNFQSRRPNTSFCFLDIRSPGLGDTAMYLCATSEVGGGTEAFFGQGTRLTVV.

This CDR3 is CASSRPGGGEGTQYF. In DNA, the CDR3 is TGTGCCAGCAGTCGACCGGGGGGCGGGGAGGGGACCCAGTACTTC. This chain uses TRBV6-1 with TRBJ2-5, with a possible D match to TRBD2 (7 bases). Germline V gives CDR1 MNHNS, CDR2 SASEGT. This CDR3 has 15 amino acids. The V and J ends lost 5 bases and 7 bases respectively, with 20 bases between them.

The J gene is TRBJ1-4, the V gene TRBV7-6; 7 bases match TRBD1. Losses at the gene ends were 1 base for V and 7 bases for J; bases not matched to a gene: 12. CDR1 and CDR2 (germline): SGHVS, FNYEAQ. The CDR3 runs 17 residues. CDR3 residues: CASSLEGRQGFSEKLFF. Here the CDR3 DNA reads TGTGCCAGCAGCTTAGAGGGGCGACAGGGTTTTAGTGAAAAACTGTTTTTT.

This clone has a single count. The V gene is TRBV7-3, the J gene TRBJ2-1, with 11 nucleotides matching TRBD2. CDR3 length: 15 residues. V was pared by 0 bases and J by 11 bases, with 6 bases of the junction left unmatched. The germline CDR1 and CDR2 sequences are SGHTA and FQGTGA. The chain's CDR3 is CASSLTLGTSGQQFF. CDR3 nucleotides: TGTGCCAGCAGCTTAACGTTAGGGACTAGCGGCCAGCAGTTCTTC.

This clone was recorded once. The rearrangement links TRBV5-1 to TRBJ1-2, with D maybe TRBD1 (6 bases). Looked up from germline, CDR1 is SGHRS and CDR2 is YFSETQ. With 2 bases removed from V and 5 bases from J, the gap between germline ends came to 10 bases. CDR3 length equals 13 residues. The CDR3 DNA reads as TGCGCCAGCAGCTTTCAGGACAGTTATGGCTACACCTTC. Residues: CASSFQDSYGYTF.

The chain joins TRBV5-1 to TRBJ1-3, with 8 positions matching TRBD1. V was pared by 1 base and J by 3 bases, with 3 bases of the junction left unmatched. This CDR3 has 15 residues. Germline assignment: CDR1 SGHRS and CDR2 YFSETQ. The CDR3 reads CASSLQGASGNTIYF. The CDR3, as DNA: TGCGCCAGCAGCTTGCAGGGGGCAAGTGGAAACACCATATATTTT.

A note on this clone: The identical CDR3 is also encoded by other nucleotide sequences in the sample. The genes are TRBV9 and TRBJ2-3; TRBD2 matches at 10 bases. The CDR3 is 15 residues long. The junction had 3 bases not matched to a gene; V was cut back by 3 bases and J by 2 bases. Per germline, CDR1 SGDLS and CDR2 YYNGEE. DNA for the CDR3: TGTGCCAGCAGCGGGACTAGCGGTTCCACAGATACGCAGTATTTT. It is translated as CASSGTSGSTDTQYF.

The rearrangement links TRBV19 to TRBJ2-6, with 7 bases fitting TRBD1. This CDR3 is 15 amino acids long. J lost 0 bases, V lost 6 bases, and 2 bases had no gene match. Germline loops: CDR1 LNHDA, CDR2 SQIVND (reference sequence). The CDR3 spells CASSDRASGANVLTF. The DNA for the CDR3 is TGTGCCAGTAGCGACAGGGCCTCTGGGGCCAACGTCCTGACTTTC. Together with reference TRBV19 and TRBJ2-6, the CDR3 gives the full variable domain: DGGITQSPKYLFRKEGQNVTLSCEQNLNHDAMYWYRQDPGQGLRLIYYSQIVNDFQKGDIAEGYSVSREKKESFPLTVTSAQKNPTAFYLCASSDRASGANVLTFGAGSRLTVL.

The genes are TRBV28 and TRBJ2-1; 7 bases line up with TRBD2. The CDR3 loop spans 15 amino acids. The V gene end was trimmed by 2 bases and the J gene end by 1 base; junction bases not matched to a gene: 2. Germline values: CDR1 MDHEN, CDR2 SYDVKM. CDR3 sequence reads: CASSLGGSSYNEQFF. The CDR3 DNA sequence: TGTGCCAGCAGTTTAGGCGGGAGTTCCTACAATGAGCAGTTCTTC.

The chain links TRBV11-3 to TRBJ2-3; D gene unclear. V was shortened by 1 base and J by 0 bases, with 11 bases between the two germline ends. The length of the CDR3 is 16 residues. CDR1 SGHNT and CDR2 YENEEA come from the germline V gene. CDR3 loop: CASSLGVSTSTDTQYF. Written as DNA, the CDR3 is TGTGCCAGCAGCTTAGGAGTCTCCACTAGCACAGATACGCAGTATTTT. The full variable domain, with the rest looked up from reference TRBV11-3 and TRBJ2-3, is EAGVVQSPRYKIIEKKQPVAFWCNPISGHNTLYWYLQNLGQGPELLIRYENEEAVDDSQLPKDRFSAERLKGVDSTLKIQPAELGDSAVYLCASSLGVSTSTDTQYFGPGTRLTVL.

The rearrangement joins TRBV9 to TRBJ2-1; 9 bases are a match to TRBD1. This CDR3 contains 13 residues. CDR1 is SGDLS and CDR2 is YYNGEE in the germline V gene. With 0 bases clipped from V and 15 bases from J, the junction kept 7 bases outside the gene matches. CDR3 in DNA: TGTGCCAGCAGCGTAGTAAAAGGACAGGGGACGTTCTTC. This gives the protein CASSVVKGQGTFF.

CDR3 residues: CASSYPGVGNEQFF. The CDR3 DNA sequence: TGTGCCAGCAGCTACCCGGGGGTCGGCAATGAGCAGTTCTTC. The chain employs TRBV5-6 and TRBJ2-1; TRBD2 is a possible D gene (6 bases). With 3 bases removed from V and 6 bases from J, the gap between germline ends came to 13 bases. Per the germline V gene, CDR1 is SGHDT and CDR2 is YYEEEE. CDR3 length: 14 amino acids.

In its sample, this clone was seen once. This sequence joins TRBV20-1 and TRBJ2-1; no clear D gene. Germline V CDR1 and CDR2: DFQATT, SNEGSKA (reference sequence). CDR3 size: 10 residues. V was shortened by 6 bases and J by 8 bases, with 8 bases between the two germline ends. CDR3 DNA sequence: TGCAGTGCCACCCCAGATGAGCAGTTCTTC. Its protein is CSATPDEQFF.

The genes are TRBV6-5 and TRBJ2-7, with a possible D match to TRBD1 (5 bases). The V and J ends lost 2 bases and 3 bases respectively, with 8 bases between them. The CDR3 totals 13 residues. From germline, CDR1 is MNHEY and CDR2 SVGAGI. The CDR3 bases are TGTGCCAGCAGTTACGGACAAAACTACGAGCAGTACTTC. Translated, it gives CASSYGQNYEQYF.

The V gene is TRBV7-2, the J gene TRBJ2-7; 10 bases agree with TRBD2. The junction had 7 bases not matched to a gene; V was cut back by 1 base and J by 4 bases. From germline, CDR1 is SGHTA and CDR2 FQGNSA. The CDR3 runs to 16 residues. In DNA, the CDR3 is TGTGCCAGCAGCTTAGGTCCTAGCGGGAGTGTGTACGAGCAGTACTTC. It translates to CASSLGPSGSVYEQYF.